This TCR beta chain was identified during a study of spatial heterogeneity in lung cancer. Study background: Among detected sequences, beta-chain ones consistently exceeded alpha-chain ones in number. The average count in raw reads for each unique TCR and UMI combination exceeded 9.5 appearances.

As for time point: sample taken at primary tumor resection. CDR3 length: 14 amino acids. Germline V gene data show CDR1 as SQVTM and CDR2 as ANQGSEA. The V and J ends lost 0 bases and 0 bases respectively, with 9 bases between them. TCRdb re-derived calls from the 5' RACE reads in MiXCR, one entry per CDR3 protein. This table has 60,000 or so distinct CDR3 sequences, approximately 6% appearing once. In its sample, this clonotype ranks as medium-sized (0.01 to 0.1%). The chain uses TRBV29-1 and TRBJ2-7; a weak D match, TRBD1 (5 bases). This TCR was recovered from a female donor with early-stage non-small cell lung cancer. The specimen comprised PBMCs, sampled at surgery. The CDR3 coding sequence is TGCAGCGTTGAAGATCAGGGCAGCTCCTACGAGCAGTACTTC. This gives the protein CSVEDQGSSYEQYF.